This record covers a single TCR beta chain. Its antigen is undetermined. The data are from a study of cytomegalovirus exposure and HLA in healthy donors. Among the 110 or so subjects of the validation cohort, separate from the roughly 700-subject first cohort, were the donors. Generated by immunoSEQ multiplex PCR, the TCRdb table keeps only in-frame clones and is missing some. This table holds 100,000 to 120,000 clones, around 89% found once. Between the trimmed V and J ends, which lost 0 bases and 6 bases, there was a span of 11 bases. Per germline, CDR1 KGHSH and CDR2 LQKENI. The CDR3 has 14 residues. Study conclusions and caveats: Usually a TCR sequence was rare, but some public TCRs were found in many donors. Overall, about 160 TCR beta chains were annotated as cytomegalovirus-associated. It was reported that the classifier diagnosed cytomegalovirus status with high specificity and sensitivity in both the original and validation cohorts.

This clonotype was sampled from a woman in her 30s in good health and CMV-seropositive. The chain employs TRBV18 and TRBJ1-2; D may be TRBD1 (5 bases). The sample taken for sequencing was PBMCs. This CDR3 reads CASSPPGRVNGYTF. CDR3 bases: TGTGCCAGCTCACCACCCGGCAGGGTTAATGGCTACACCTTC.